A single count supports the clone carrying this T cell receptor beta chain. This sample was included in a study of OX40 agonist ivuxolimab in advanced cancers. CDR1 LNHDA and CDR2 SQIVND come from the germline V gene (reference sequence). The CDR3 contains 14 residues. V lost 1 base, J lost 2 bases, and 9 bases lay in between. The assay was immunoSEQ multiplex PCR, and TCRdb's table has in-frame clones only and misses some. The repertoire consists of tens of thousands of clones, with roughly nine tenths occurring once and the leading ten covering 5.5% to 8%. This TCR was recovered from an adult with an advanced solid tumor such as melanoma, head and neck, liver or kidney cancer. V usage is TRBV19 and J usage is TRBJ2-7, with D perhaps matching TRBD1 (5 bases). Sequences were derived from CD4+ or CD8+ T cells sorted from blood, sampled in a trial of the OX40 agonist ivuxolimab. CDR3 sequence (DNA): TGTGCCAGTAGTATAGGTGACAGTACCTACGAGCAGTACTTC. Protein sequence: CASSIGDSTYEQYF.